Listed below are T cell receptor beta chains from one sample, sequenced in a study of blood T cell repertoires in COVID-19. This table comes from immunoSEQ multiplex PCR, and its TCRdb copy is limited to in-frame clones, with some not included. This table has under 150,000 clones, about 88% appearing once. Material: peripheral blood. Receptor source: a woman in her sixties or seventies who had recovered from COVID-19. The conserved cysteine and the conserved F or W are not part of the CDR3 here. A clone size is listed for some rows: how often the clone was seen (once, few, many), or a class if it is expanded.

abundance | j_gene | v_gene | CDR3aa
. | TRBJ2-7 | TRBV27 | ASRRLGPYEQY
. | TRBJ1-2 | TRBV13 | ASSLVQGWGYT
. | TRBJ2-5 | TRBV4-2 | ASSQGVGGETQY
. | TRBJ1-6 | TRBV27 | ASSFGTGGSPLH
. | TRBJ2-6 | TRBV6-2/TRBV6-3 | ASSYRKEAGRISGANVLT
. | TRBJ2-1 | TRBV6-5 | ASRIAVAYNEQF
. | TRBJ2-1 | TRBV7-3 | ASSPRTSGVYNEQF
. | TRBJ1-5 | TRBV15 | ATSQGTGPNQPQH
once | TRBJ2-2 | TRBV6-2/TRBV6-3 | ASSETHTNTGELF
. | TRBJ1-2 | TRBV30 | AYGTGRYGYT
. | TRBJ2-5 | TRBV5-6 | ASSYGYRGETQY
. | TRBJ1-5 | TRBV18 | ASSPGIRDQPQH
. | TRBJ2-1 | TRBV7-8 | ASSLRTSGPSSYNEQF
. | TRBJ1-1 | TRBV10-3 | AISDPTSSGTEAF
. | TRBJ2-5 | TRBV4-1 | ASSQVRTGTRETQY
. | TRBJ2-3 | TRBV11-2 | ASRVGASQY
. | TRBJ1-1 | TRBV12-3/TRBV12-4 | ASSPRGFTEAF
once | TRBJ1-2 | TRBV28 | ASSWGQRLT
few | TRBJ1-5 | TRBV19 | ASNRDSNQPQH
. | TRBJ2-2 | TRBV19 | ASSLDRETGELF
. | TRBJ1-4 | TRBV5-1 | ASSSQPPPGKLF
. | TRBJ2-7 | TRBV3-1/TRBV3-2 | ASSLTGHHPYEQY
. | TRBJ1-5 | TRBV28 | ASSLPQGKDQPQH
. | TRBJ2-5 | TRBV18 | ASSYGNQETQY
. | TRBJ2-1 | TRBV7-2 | ASSSQKGAGEF
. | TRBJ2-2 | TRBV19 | ASSPGRQGRSIGNTGELF
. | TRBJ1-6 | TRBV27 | ASSETTGGDSPLH
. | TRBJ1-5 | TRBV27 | ASSPSYNQPQH
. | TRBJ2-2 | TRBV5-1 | ASSLPSNTGELF
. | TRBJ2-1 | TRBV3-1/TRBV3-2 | ASSQGLAGGQGNEQF
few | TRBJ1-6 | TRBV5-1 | ASSLEGYNSPLH
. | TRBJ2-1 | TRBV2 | AAPGSGGRSLNEQF
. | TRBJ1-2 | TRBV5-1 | ASSPDRGSYGYT
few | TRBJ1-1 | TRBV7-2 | ASSRPPGEVTEAF
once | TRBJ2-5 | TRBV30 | AWSVPRTFQETQY
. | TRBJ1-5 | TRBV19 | ASSTLTGQGGNQPQH
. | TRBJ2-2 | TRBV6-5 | ASKRERTGELF
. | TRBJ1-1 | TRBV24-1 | ATSDSDRGNTEAF
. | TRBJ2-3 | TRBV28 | ASLPRSALLSDTQY
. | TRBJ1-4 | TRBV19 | ASSVRTGDNEKLF